A selection of T cell receptor beta chains follows, all from one sample in a study of T cell changes during pregnancy in multiple sclerosis. Assay used: immunoSEQ multiplex PCR; TCRdb lists only in-frame clones, some missing. In the table there are around 42,000 clones, around 90% of which are singletons. The sample was CD4+ T cells from peripheral blood mononuclear cells, taken in the second trimester of pregnancy. These receptors originate from a female donor in good health, enrolled as a control in a pregnancy study. Both conserved end residues are part of each CDR3. A D gene is named only where the DNA matches it firmly. A row's size may be missing; if present it is once, few, many or a size class.

cdr3_nt	cdr3_aa	clone_size	d_call	j_call	v_call
TGTGCCAGCAGCAAATTCTATGATGGGACTAGCGGGAGTAGGTCCTACAATGAGCAGTTCTTC	CASSKFYDGTSGSRSYNEQFF	-	-	TRBJ2-1	TRBV21-1
TGTGCCAGCAGGATTGACTGGACAGATGGCTACACCTTC	CASRIDWTDGYTF	-	-	TRBJ1-2	TRBV6-1
TGTGCCAGCAGTGATCGGACAGGGGCCTACGAGCAGTACTTC	CASSDRTGAYEQYF	-	TRBD1	TRBJ2-7	TRBV25-1
TGTGCCAACCGACAGGGTCTCTTAAATTCACCCCTCCACTTT	CANRQGLLNSPLHF	-	TRBD1	TRBJ1-6	TRBV6-6
TGTGCCAGCAGTTCCCTAGCGGGAGGGCTTTACAATGAGCAGTTCTTC	CASSSLAGGLYNEQFF	once	TRBD2	TRBJ2-1	TRBV28
TGTGCCAGCAGCCAAGCTCCGGGTCTAGCGGGCACCGGGGAGCTGTTTTTT	CASSQAPGLAGTGELFF	-	TRBD2	TRBJ2-2	TRBV4-2
TGTGCCAGCAGTTTAAGAGATGGGGCCAACGTCCTGACTTTC	CASSLRDGANVLTF	-	-	TRBJ2-6	TRBV27
TGCACCAGCAGACCACTGGGGACAGGGGGCGCGGGACACCGGGGAGCTGTTTTT	CTSRPLGTGGAGHRGAVF	-	-	TRBJ2-2	TRBV1
TGTGCCAGCAAAGCGGCCCTCTCCTACAATGAGCAGTTCTTC	CASKAALSYNEQFF	-	-	TRBJ2-1	TRBV2
TGTGCCAGCAGTCTGGACAGGAAGATGACCTACGAGCAGTACTTC	CASSLDRKMTYEQYF	-	TRBD1	TRBJ2-7	TRBV5-4
TGTGCCAGCAGTTTCGAGAATCAGCCCCAGCATTTT	CASSFENQPQHF	-	-	TRBJ1-5	TRBV28
TGTGCCAGCAGCTTAGGAGCTAGTGTGATCTACAATGAGCAGTTCTTC	CASSLGASVIYNEQFF	few	-	TRBJ2-1	TRBV7-8
TGCGCCAGCAGCCAAGGCCTTAGGACAGGGGGGAAGACCGGGGAGCTGTTTTTT	CASSQGLRTGGKTGELFF	once	TRBD1	TRBJ2-2	TRBV4-1
TGTGCCAGCAGTTCTACTAGCGGGCCCTCCTACGAGCAGTACTTC	CASSSTSGPSYEQYF	-	TRBD2	TRBJ2-7	TRBV28
TGTGCCTGGAGTCGTGGCAGGGGATCCAATGAGCAGTTCTTC	CAWSRGRGSNEQFF	-	-	TRBJ2-1	TRBV30
TGTGCCAGCTCACCGAGTACAGGGAATCAGCCCCAGCATTTT	CASSPSTGNQPQHF	-	-	TRBJ1-5	TRBV18
TGTGCCAGTAGTCTGGGACAGGGGATAACCTACGAGCAGTACTTC	CASSLGQGITYEQYF	-	TRBD1	TRBJ2-7	TRBV19
TGTGCCTGGAGTGTACATACGGGGTTCGTTAAAATCAATTCACCCCTCCACTTT	CAWSVHTGFVKINSPLHF	-	-	TRBJ1-6	TRBV30
TGTGCCAGCAGCTTAGCGTCTAGCGGGGTTTACAATGAGCAGTTCTTC	CASSLASSGVYNEQFF	few	TRBD2	TRBJ2-1	TRBV7-2
TGTGCCAGCTCACCAGGGAGGAACACCGGGGAGCTGTTTTTT	CASSPGRNTGELFF	-	-	TRBJ2-2	TRBV18
TGTGCTAGCAGGAGGGGGCTCACCTACAATGAGCAGTTCTTC	CASRRGLTYNEQFF	-	-	TRBJ2-1	TRBV7-7
TGTGCCAGCAGCTTGAAGGGGCCCGAGACCCAGTACTTC	CASSLKGPETQYF	-	-	TRBJ2-5	TRBV5-4
TGTGCCAGCGGGGACTCTAGAGAGACCCAGTACTTC	CASGDSRETQYF	-	-	TRBJ2-5	TRBV7-8
TGTGCCAGCAGCGTAGCTTTCGGGGCTAGCGGGAGCCCTACCTACAATGAGCAGTTCTTC	CASSVAFGASGSPTYNEQFF	-	TRBD2	TRBJ2-1	TRBV9
TGTGCCAGCGGAGAGGGACTAGCGGTCACAGATACGCAGTATTTT	CASGEGLAVTDTQYF	-	TRBD2	TRBJ2-3	TRBV2
TGTGCTAGTGGTTTGGGGCAGGGGTTTGAGCAGTTCTTC	CASGLGQGFEQFF	-	-	TRBJ2-1	TRBV12-5
TGTGCCAGCAGCTCCTCGCGCGCCCTCCAAGAGACCCAGTACTTC	CASSSSRALQETQYF	-	-	TRBJ2-5	TRBV5-4
TGTGCCAGCAGCTTAGGTACGGGAAGGGACTATGGCTACACCTTC	CASSLGTGRDYGYTF	-	-	TRBJ1-2	TRBV7-9
TGTGCCAGCAGCCAATTGGGGGACTCCCGGGAGACCCAGTACTTC	CASSQLGDSRETQYF	-	-	TRBJ2-5	TRBV14
TGTGCCAGCAGTTCCACAGGGGGACCCAATGAAAAACTGTTTTTT	CASSSTGGPNEKLFF	-	TRBD1	TRBJ1-4	TRBV28
TGTGCCAGCAGCTCCCGTCGGCAGGGGACCTACGAGCAGTACTTC	CASSSRRQGTYEQYF	-	-	TRBJ2-7	TRBV11-2
TGTGCCAGCAGTTTGGCGGGAGGAACCGGGGAGCTGTTTTTT	CASSLAGGTGELFF	-	TRBD2	TRBJ2-2	TRBV27
TGTGCCGGACGGCTAGCGGGGGGATACAATGAGCAGTTCTTC	CAGRLAGGYNEQFF	-	TRBD2	TRBJ2-1	TRBV30
TGTGCCAGCAGTGAAGGCGCAGGGGGCAATCAGCCCCAGCATTTT	CASSEGAGGNQPQHF	-	-	TRBJ1-5	TRBV25-1
TGTGCCAGCAGCTTAGGACTAGCGGCCTACAATGAGCAGTTCTTC	CASSLGLAAYNEQFF	-	TRBD2	TRBJ2-1	TRBV11-3
TGTGCCAGCAGCTCTACCTACGAGCAGTACTTC	CASSSTYEQYF	-	-	TRBJ2-7	TRBV5-6
TGTGCCAGCAGCTTGACTAGCGGGAGGGTGTTCTTC	CASSLTSGRVFF	-	TRBD2	TRBJ2-1	TRBV11-3
TGTGCCAGCAAGGTTGGGCGGGAGTTCTACGAGCAGTACTTC	CASKVGREFYEQYF	-	TRBD2	TRBJ2-7	TRBV27
TGTGCTTGCCGGGGGGGGTTTGGCTCCTACGAGCAGTACTTC	CACRGGFGSYEQYF	-	TRBD2	TRBJ2-7	TRBV30
TGTGCCATCGGACGTCAGGGCACTGAAGCTTTCTTT	CAIGRQGTEAFF	-	-	TRBJ1-1	TRBV14
TGTGCCAGTAGTATGACAGGACGGGCCACCGGGGAGCTGTTTTTT	CASSMTGRATGELFF	-	-	TRBJ2-2	TRBV19
TGTGCCAGTAGTAGGATCACGGGAGCTTCCTACAATGAGCAGTTCTTC	CASSRITGASYNEQFF	-	-	TRBJ2-1	TRBV19
TGCGCCAGCAGCTTAGAAAGCGAGACCCAGTACTTC	CASSLESETQYF	-	-	TRBJ2-5	TRBV5-1
TGTGCCAGCTCACAGGTCTACGAGCAGTACTTC	CASSQVYEQYF	-	-	TRBJ2-7	TRBV28
TGTGCCAGCAGTTACTCGTTTCAGGGGGCAGGGTACGAGCAGTACTTC	CASSYSFQGAGYEQYF	-	TRBD1	TRBJ2-7	TRBV6-5
TGTGCCTGGCGAGCGTATTACACAGATACGCAGTATTTT	CAWRAYYTDTQYF	-	-	TRBJ2-3	TRBV30
TGTGCCAGCAACAACTGGGAGCTCTGGGGGGGCGCGGGCACCGGGGAGCTGTTTTTT	CASNNWELWGGAGTGELFF	-	-	TRBJ2-2	TRBV5-4
TGTGCCAGCGGGAGGGTCGGAGAGACCCAGTACTTC	CASGRVGETQYF	-	TRBD2	TRBJ2-5	TRBV6-1
TGTGCCAGCAGGCCCCCAGCGAAAAACGAGCAGTACTTC	CASRPPAKNEQYF	-	-	TRBJ2-7	TRBV28
TGTGCCTGGCACCAACCGGACAGGGACACCGGGGAGCTGTTTTTT	CAWHQPDRDTGELFF	-	TRBD1	TRBJ2-2	TRBV30
TGTGCCAGCAGCTTGGGACTAGCGGGAGGCGAGCAGTACTTC	CASSLGLAGGEQYF	-	TRBD2	TRBJ2-7	TRBV5-6
TGTGCCAGCAGTCGAGAAGCGGGAGGCCCACCGTCTTACAATGAGCAGTTCTTC	CASSREAGGPPSYNEQFF	once	TRBD2	TRBJ2-1	TRBV11-3
TGTGCCAGCAGAGGTACAGCCTCTGGAAACACCATATATTTT	CASRGTASGNTIYF	-	-	TRBJ1-3	TRBV5-5
TGTGCCAGCAGCTTGGGGCGGGGGGTCTACAATGAGCAGTTCTTC	CASSLGRGVYNEQFF	-	TRBD2	TRBJ2-1	TRBV5-6
TGTGCCAGCAGCGTAGGTGAGGGTGGAAATCAGCCCCAGCATTTT	CASSVGEGGNQPQHF	-	-	TRBJ1-5	TRBV9
TGTGCTAGCAGCTATAGTCCTAGCGGTCTCACCGGGGAGCTGTTTTTT	CASSYSPSGLTGELFF	-	TRBD2	TRBJ2-2	TRBV7-7
TGTGCCAGTAACGGGGGGGGAGGGGGAAAGGTTGTGAACACTGAAGCTTTCTTT	CASNGGGGGKVVNTEAFF	-	-	TRBJ1-1	TRBV19